The T cell receptor (beta chain) described here comes from a study of tumor-infiltrating lymphocytes in localized non-small cell lung cancer. In the case of this clone: Its specificity is unknown.

CDR1 is SEHNR and CDR2 is FQNEAQ in the germline V gene (reference sequence). CDR3 length: 15 amino acids. Trimming cost V 5 bases and J 2 bases; bases outside gene matches: 8. Measured with immunoSEQ multiplex PCR; TCRdb has only the in-frame clones, and not every one. Among about 13,000 clones listed, approximately 79% were seen once. Findings and limits, study-wide: Recurrence-free survival showed no association with tumor T-cell fraction.

This rearrangement joins TRBV7-9 to TRBJ1-1; 7 bases align to TRBD1. Material for sequencing was lung tumor tissue. This TCR was recovered from a human donor with non-small cell lung cancer. The CDR3 loop reads CASSAPGTENTEAFF. DNA for the CDR3: TGTGCCAGCAGCGCCCCTGGGACAGAAAACACTGAAGCTTTCTTT.